This record concerns one T cell receptor beta chain sequence. Its antigen is still unknown. The length of the CDR3 is 14 residues. Trimming took 5 bases from V and 3 from J, leaving 13 bases between them. CDR1 is SEHNR and CDR2 is FQNEAQ in the germline V gene (reference sequence). The source of the sample is a study of radiotherapy plus CTLA-4 blockade in lung cancer. Study-wide results and limits: There was expansion of tumor-derived TCR clones in blood after radiotherapy plus ipilimumab. Early clone dynamics of blood T cells, plus interferon-beta, reportedly predicted response best.

Receiving focal radiation plus CTLA-4 blockade with ipilimumab were patients who had chemo-refractory metastatic non-small-cell lung cancer. The table came from immunoSEQ multiplex PCR; TCRdb's copy has only in-frame clones and leaves some out. The data contain some 100,000 clones, about four fifths of them singletons. This clonotype was sampled from a human donor with non-small cell lung cancer that progressed on radiotherapy plus ipilimumab. The starting material was peripheral blood, obtained from a patient treated with radiotherapy plus ipilimumab. V and J are TRBV7-9 and TRBJ1-1, with D uncertain. The CDR3 sequence: CASSPRTGDTEAFF. CDR3 coding DNA: TGTGCCAGCAGCCCCCGGACCGGGGACACTGAAGCTTTCTTT.